This T cell receptor (beta chain) was captured in a study of CD8+CD57+ T cells in acquired aplastic anemia (dated by TCRdb to the late 2010s). Study-wide context: Extracted DNA from sorted CD4+ and CD8+ cells averaged about 2.9 ug, ranging from roughly 0.2 to 30 ug.

The cysteine opens and the phenylalanine closes a CDR3 of 14 amino acids. Just the 42-base CDR3 DNA is kept, in frame starting at base 1. After removal of 3 bases from V and 5 bases from J, the junction retains 0 bases not matched to a gene. The germline V gene (reference sequence) gives CDR1 as LNHDA and CDR2 as SQIVND. Genomic DNA was used as template for profiling of TCR beta VDJ combinations and CDR3 sequences. TCR repertoire sequencing was run on an Illumina HiSeq 2000. In the paper's pipeline: TRBV/TRBJ rearrangement plots, CDR3 size and DJ length profiles, and Simpson's diversity index were used to evaluate the repertoires. The most abundant DNA sequence in the deep sequencing data was taken as the immunodominant clone. CDR3 amino acid sequences were checked for sharing between subjects and were compared against published repertoires and the VDJdb database. TCRdb itself trimmed the public reads at Q25 with fastp, ran MiXCR and retained productive beta chains. Every entry covers one CDR3 protein and lists the most common genes and DNA from its rows. These V and J calls originate from TCRdb's pipeline instead of the authors' own analysis. Present in this sample are 150,000 to 200,000 distinct CDR3 sequences, 55% to 70% of which were seen just once. The top ten clonotypes cover 40% to 55% of the sample.

As regards this clonotype: What this receptor recognizes is not known. No base quality values were provided; no much bigger clone lies one nucleotide off.

The research as a whole found: Between patients and healthy controls, no significant difference in CD8+ Simpson's diversity was found (P=0.060). Around 28 CD8+ CDR3 sequences were found to be shared between patients and controls, but these sequences appeared to be highly expressed in patients and within the immunodominant clones of the patients.

The study deep-sequenced TCR repertoires of sorted CD4+ and CD8+ blood T cells from severe aplastic anemia patients and healthy subjects. Ficoll-Paque density gradient centrifugation was used to isolate peripheral blood mononuclear cells. Before DNA extraction, CD4+ and CD8+ T cells were sorted with FACS or magnetic beads. The TCR originated in a human donor with severe aplastic anemia or a healthy control (not recorded which). The sample consisted of sorted CD4+, CD8+, or CD8+CD57+ T cells (not recorded which) from PBMCs. In this chain, TRBV19 is recombined with TRBJ2-2; 10 bases in the middle match TRBD2. Read as DNA, the sequence is TGTGCCAGTAGTATGGGACTAGCGACCGGGGAGCTGTTTTTT. Its protein is CASSMGLATGELFF. Reference TRBV19 and TRBJ2-2 proteins supply the regions before and after the CDR3; the full variable domain is: DGGITQSPKYLFRKEGQNVTLSCEQNLNHDAMYWYRQDPGQGLRLIYYSQIVNDFQKGDIAEGYSVSREKKESFPLTVTSAQKNPTAFYLCASSMGLATGELFFGEGSRLTVL.